This is a list of T cell receptor beta chains from one sample in a study of CD8 T cells in ankylosing spondylitis. A single record per CDR3 protein comes from TCRdb applying MiXCR to the 5' RACE reads. The table records 500,000 to 550,000 distinct CDR3 sequences, roughly 13% of them present only once. Sequencing was done on a sample of blood, either unsorted or a sorted T cell fraction (not recorded which). Source of these receptors: a male donor with ankylosing spondylitis. Both conserved end residues are part of each CDR3.

CDR3 | V
CASSPKGGGSYNEQFF | TRBV4-2
CSVEALSTDTQYF | TRBV29-1
CASRMDRSGDEQFF | TRBV5-1
CASSQGLSLAANEDTQYF | TRBV4-2
CASSSRSGRVQETQYF | TRBV7-9
CASSQHEFMNTEAFF | TRBV13
CASSARDRGAGELFF | TRBV3-1
CASSLGGAESQPQHF | TRBV7-9
CSVEGGEGPQETQYF | TRBV29-1
CSVEVGFGSYNEQFF | TRBV29-1
CASTPTGTPGIYGYTF | TRBV7-9
CASSVQGAELNEQFF | TRBV7-7
CSGGGLAGNAGDEQFF | TRBV29-1
CSVVSVNLETQYF | TRBV29-1
CASSLVPGPSSTDTQYF | TRBV7-9
CASSGDRGLDEQFF | TRBV10-1
CASSPTGGARAHF | TRBV27
CATSGGGRRGPYNEQFF | TRBV24-1
CASSPPGAWREAEQFF | TRBV7-9
CASSPGTSNDEQFF | TRBV5-1
CASRMRGGMAGELFF | TRBV12-3/TRBV12-4
CASSYQTGNTEAFF | TRBV6-2/TRBV6-3
CSAPDRGGAPQHF | TRBV20-1
CASSLIRTGELFF | TRBV5-1
CATSDPRTGSTEAFF | TRBV24-1
CASSASGTTGAATQYF | TRBV2
CASRPRGLGANEQFF | TRBV4-1
CASSPIGGGGGELFF | TRBV7-9
CASSFGGLDTQYF | TRBV5-1
CASSPRASGYNEQFF | TRBV3-1
CASRRANSPLHF | TRBV6-6
CASSQEQAVVGTQYF | TRBV4-1
CASSWGTSGRLNEQFF | TRBV5-1
CASSLPDGSNSPLHF | TRBV5-1
CASMAQENTEAFF | TRBV5-1